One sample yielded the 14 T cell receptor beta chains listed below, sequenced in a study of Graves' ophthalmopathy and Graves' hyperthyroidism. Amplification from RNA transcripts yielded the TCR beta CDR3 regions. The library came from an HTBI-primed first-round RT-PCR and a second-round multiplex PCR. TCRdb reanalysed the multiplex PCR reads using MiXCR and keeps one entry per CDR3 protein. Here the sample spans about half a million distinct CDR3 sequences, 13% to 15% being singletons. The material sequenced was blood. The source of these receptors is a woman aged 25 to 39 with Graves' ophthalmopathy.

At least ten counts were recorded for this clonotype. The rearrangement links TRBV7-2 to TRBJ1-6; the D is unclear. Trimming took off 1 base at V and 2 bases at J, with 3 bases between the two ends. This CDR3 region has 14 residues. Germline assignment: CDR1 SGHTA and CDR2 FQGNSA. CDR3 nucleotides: TGTGCCAGCAGCTTAGGGGCCTATAATTCACCCCTCCACTTT. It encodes CASSLGAYNSPLHF.

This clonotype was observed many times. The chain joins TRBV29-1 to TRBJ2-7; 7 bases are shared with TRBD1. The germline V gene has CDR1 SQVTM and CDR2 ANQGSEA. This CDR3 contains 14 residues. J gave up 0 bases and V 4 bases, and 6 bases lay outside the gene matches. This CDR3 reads CSVAGQEASYEQYF. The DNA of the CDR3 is TGCAGCGTTGCCGGACAGGAGGCCTCCTACGAGCAGTACTTC.

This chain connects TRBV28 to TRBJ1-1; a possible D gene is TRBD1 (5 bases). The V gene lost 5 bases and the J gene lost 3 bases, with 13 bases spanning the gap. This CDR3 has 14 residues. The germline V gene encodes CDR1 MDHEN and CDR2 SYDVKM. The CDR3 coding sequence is TGTGCCAGCAGTCCCATGGGGGAATACACTGAAGCTTTCTTT. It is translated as CASSPMGEYTEAFF.

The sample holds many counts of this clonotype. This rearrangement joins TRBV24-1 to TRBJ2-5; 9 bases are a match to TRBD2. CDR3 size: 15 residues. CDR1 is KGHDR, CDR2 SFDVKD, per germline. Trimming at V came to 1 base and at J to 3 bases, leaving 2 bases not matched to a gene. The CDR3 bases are TGTGCCACCAGTGATTTAGCGGGGGGCGAAGAGACCCAGTACTTC. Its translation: CATSDLAGGEETQYF.

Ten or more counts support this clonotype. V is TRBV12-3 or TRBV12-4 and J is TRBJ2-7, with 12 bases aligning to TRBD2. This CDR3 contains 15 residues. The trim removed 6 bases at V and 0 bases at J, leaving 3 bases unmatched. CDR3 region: CASRGLAGNSYEQYF. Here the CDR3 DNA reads TGTGCCAGCAGGGGACTAGCGGGTAACTCCTACGAGCAGTACTTC.

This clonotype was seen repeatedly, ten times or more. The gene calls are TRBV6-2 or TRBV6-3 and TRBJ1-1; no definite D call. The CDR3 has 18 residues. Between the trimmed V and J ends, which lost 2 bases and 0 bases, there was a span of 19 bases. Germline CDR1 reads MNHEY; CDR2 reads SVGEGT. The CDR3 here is CASSYLTRAATMNTEAFF. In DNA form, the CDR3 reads TGTGCCAGCAGTTACCTCACAAGGGCGGCGACCATGAACACTGAAGCTTTCTTT.

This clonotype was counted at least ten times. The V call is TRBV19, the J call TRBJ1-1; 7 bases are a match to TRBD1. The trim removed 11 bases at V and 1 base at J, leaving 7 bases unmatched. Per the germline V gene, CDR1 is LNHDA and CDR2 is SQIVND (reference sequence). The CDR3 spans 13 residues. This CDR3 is CAVQQGWNTEAFF. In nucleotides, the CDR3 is TGTGCCGTACAACAGGGGTGGAACACTGAAGCTTTCTTT.

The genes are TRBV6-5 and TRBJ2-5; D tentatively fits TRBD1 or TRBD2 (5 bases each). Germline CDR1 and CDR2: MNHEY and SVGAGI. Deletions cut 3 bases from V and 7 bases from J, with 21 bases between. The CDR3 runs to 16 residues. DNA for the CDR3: TGTGCCAGCAGTTATGGGGCCGAGGGGCGAAGATGGACCCAGTACTTC. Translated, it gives CASSYGAEGRRWTQYF.

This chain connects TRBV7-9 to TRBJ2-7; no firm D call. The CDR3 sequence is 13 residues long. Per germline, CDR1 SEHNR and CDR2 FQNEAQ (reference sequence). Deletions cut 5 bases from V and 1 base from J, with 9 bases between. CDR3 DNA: TGTGCCAGCAGCGTGGGCAGATCCTACGAGCAGTACTTC. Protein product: CASSVGRSYEQYF. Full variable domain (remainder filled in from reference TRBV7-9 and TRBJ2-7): DTGVSQNPRHKITKRGQNVTFRCDPISEHNRLYWYRQTLGQGPEFLTYFQNEAQLEKSRLLSDRFSAERPKGSFSTLEIQRTEQGDSAMYLCASSVGRSYEQYFGPGTRLTVT.

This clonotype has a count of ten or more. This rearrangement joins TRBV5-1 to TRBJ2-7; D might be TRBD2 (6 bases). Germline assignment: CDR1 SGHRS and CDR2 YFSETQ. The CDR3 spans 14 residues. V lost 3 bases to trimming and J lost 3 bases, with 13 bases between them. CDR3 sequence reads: CASSSRGEVYEQYF. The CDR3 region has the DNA TGCGCCAGCAGCTCCAGAGGGGAGGTCTACGAGCAGTACTTC.

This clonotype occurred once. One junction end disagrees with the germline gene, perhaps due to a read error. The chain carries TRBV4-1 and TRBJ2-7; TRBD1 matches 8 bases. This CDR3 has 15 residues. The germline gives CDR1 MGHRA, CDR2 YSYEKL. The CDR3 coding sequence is TGCGCCAGCTGCCAACCCCGCAGGGGGCCGGGCGAGCAGTACTTC. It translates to CASCQPRRGPGEQYF.

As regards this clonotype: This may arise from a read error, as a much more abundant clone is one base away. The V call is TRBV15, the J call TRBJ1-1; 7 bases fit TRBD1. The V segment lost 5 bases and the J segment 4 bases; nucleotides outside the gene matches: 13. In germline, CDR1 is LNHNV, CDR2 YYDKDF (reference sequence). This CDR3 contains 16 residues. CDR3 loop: CATSRTLTGRVTEAFF. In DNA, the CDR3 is TGTGCCACCAGCCGGACCCTGACAGGGAGGGTCACTGAAGCTTTCTTT.

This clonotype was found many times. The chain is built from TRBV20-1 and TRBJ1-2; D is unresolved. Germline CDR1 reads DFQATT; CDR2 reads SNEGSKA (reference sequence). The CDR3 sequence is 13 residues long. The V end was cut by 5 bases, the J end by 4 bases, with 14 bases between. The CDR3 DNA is TGCAGTGCTCTAAGGACCGACCCCTATGGCTACACCTTC. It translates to CSALRTDPYGYTF.

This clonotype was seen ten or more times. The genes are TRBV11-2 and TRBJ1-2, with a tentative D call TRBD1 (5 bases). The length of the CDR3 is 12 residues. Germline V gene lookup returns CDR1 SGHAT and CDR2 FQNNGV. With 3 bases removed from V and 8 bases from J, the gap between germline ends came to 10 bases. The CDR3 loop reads CASSFGGGGYTF. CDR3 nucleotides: TGTGCCAGCAGCTTCGGGGGAGGCGGCTACACCTTC.